Listed below are T cell receptor beta chains from one sample, sequenced in a study of multiple sclerosis patients with progressive multifocal leukoencephalopathy. Profiling relied on immunoSEQ multiplex PCR, and the TCRdb table lists in-frame clones only, not all of them. Of approximately 26,000 clones listed, 85% to 90% are singletons. The sequenced material came from PBMCs. The receptors were sampled from a human donor with multiple sclerosis. CDR3s leave out the opening cysteine and the closing phenylalanine or tryptophan. Some rows mark clone size as missing; the rest say once, few, many or name a class of expanded clone.

>TRBV7-6|-|TRBJ2-7
ASSLYEGSSYEQY
>TRBV6-1|-|TRBJ2-7
ASSDWRQGAHEQY
>TRBV5-6|once|TRBJ1-2
ASSLVSMYRSNYGYT
>TRBV19|-|TRBJ1-5
ASSIQGQVNQPQH
>TRBV4-1|-|TRBJ2-5
ASSQPGQQETQY
>TRBV15|-|TRBJ2-1
ATSRGDEQF
>TRBV13|-|TRBJ1-1
ASSLVGTEAF
>TRBV20-1|-|TRBJ1-2
SARQANGYT
>TRBV9|-|TRBJ1-1
ASSGLPGGTEAF
>TRBV28|-|TRBJ1-2
ASSLGRGNGYT
>TRBV19|-|TRBJ2-7
ASTPRGGLAYEQY
>TRBV6-6|-|TRBJ2-6
ASSWTSSGANVLT
>TRBV29-1|-|TRBJ2-1
SVDEPGVNEQF
>TRBV11-2|-|TRBJ2-7
ASSSGRAYEQY
>TRBV19|-|TRBJ2-5
ASRLAGGGETQY
>TRBV4-1|few|TRBJ2-3
ASSQEFAGSTDTQY
>TRBV5-1|-|TRBJ2-2
ASRTWGETGELF
>TRBV6-5|once|TRBJ1-2
ASSYPDRPFYGYT
>TRBV9|-|TRBJ1-2
ASSVDGRKGAQGRGYT
>TRBV27|-|TRBJ1-5
ASSSTGYNQPQH
>TRBV4-1|-|TRBJ1-2
ASSPRGGGLGYGYT
>TRBV5-6|-|TRBJ1-2
ASSFLGGSNYGYT
>TRBV2|-|TRBJ2-7
ASSLTGPLNEQY
>TRBV6-1|-|TRBJ2-7
ASSEAGFYEQY
>TRBV7-9|-|TRBJ1-6
ASSTSGGTNSPLH
>TRBV5-4|-|TRBJ2-1
ASSWGRPGDEQF
>TRBV5-4|-|TRBJ1-1
ASSLPTENTEAF
>TRBV5-4|-|TRBJ1-1
ASSPRGGNTEAF